A selection of T cell receptor beta chains follows, all from one sample in a study of graft-versus-host responses after intestinal transplantation. The method was immunoSEQ multiplex PCR; TCRdb's version includes in-frame clones alone and lacks a portion of them. The sample carries roughly 93,000 clones, roughly 93% recorded once. No antigen has been identified for these receptors. Sequenced material: unstimulated CD8+ T cells sorted from spleen or lymph node cells, taken before intestinal transplant. The receptors were gathered from a human donor who received an intestinal transplant. The CDR3 runs from the conserved cysteine through the conserved F or W. A D gene is named only where the DNA matches it firmly. Not every row has a clone size; where given, it reads once, few, many or a size class.

clone size	V gene	D gene	J gene	CDR3 length	CDR3 protein	CDR3 DNA
.	TRBV6-5	.	TRBJ1-1	13	CASSYERNTEAFF	TGTGCCAGCAGTTACGAGCGGAACACTGAAGCTTTCTTT
once	TRBV5-4	.	TRBJ2-3	15	CASSLLGDNTDTQYF	TGTGCCAGCAGCTTGTTGGGGGACAACACAGATACGCAGTATTTT
.	TRBV7-8	TRBD1	TRBJ2-7	15	CASSPWTGGHYEQYF	TGTGCCAGCAGCCCTTGGACAGGGGGGCACTACGAGCAGTACTTC
.	TRBV6-5	TRBD1	TRBJ1-2	14	CASSYYGQGLGYTF	TGTGCCAGCAGTTACTACGGACAGGGCTTGGGCTACACCTTC
once	TRBV7-9	.	TRBJ1-6	15	CASSLRAGLNSPLHF	TGTGCCAGCAGCTTAAGGGCAGGGCTAAATTCACCCCTCCACTTT
.	TRBV19	.	TRBJ2-1	14	CASSISTGYNEQFF	TGTGCCAGTAGTATATCAACAGGTTACAATGAGCAGTTCTTC
.	TRBV19	.	TRBJ2-7	13	CASSIPGRNEQYF	TGTGCCAGTAGTATACCAGGGCGAAACGAGCAGTACTTC
.	TRBV13	TRBD2	TRBJ2-1	16	CASSYGLAGVYNEQFF	TGTGCCAGCAGCTACGGACTAGCGGGGGTCTACAATGAGCAGTTCTTC
.	TRBV7-9	.	TRBJ2-3	15	CASSPKEGAIYTQYF	TGTGCCAGCAGCCCCAAGGAGGGTGCCATTTATACGCAGTATTTT
.	TRBV19	.	TRBJ1-1	13	CASSDSSNTEAFF	TGTGCCAGTAGCGACAGTTCGAACACTGAAGCCTTCTTT
.	TRBV4-1	TRBD2	TRBJ2-7	18	CASSQAPTSGPFSYEQYF	TGCGCCAGCAGCCAAGCCCCAACTAGCGGGCCCTTCTCCTACGAGCAGTACTTC
.	TRBV4-2	.	TRBJ2-1	13	CASSQGGPYEQFF	TGTGCCAGCAGCCAAGGAGGGCCCTATGAGCAGTTCTTC
.	TRBV6-1	.	TRBJ2-2	16	CASSEAGGVNTGEPFF	TGTGCCAGCAGTGAAGCGGGAGGTGTTAACACCGGGGAGCCGTTTTTT
.	TRBV19	.	TRBJ2-7	14	CASSTAGRSYEQYF	TGTGCCAGTAGTACCGCGGGCAGATCCTACGAGCAGTACTTC
.	TRBV6-4	TRBD2	TRBJ2-2	16	CASSDELAGAPGELFF	TGTGCCAGCAGTGACGAACTAGCGGGAGCCCCCGGGGAGCTGTTTTTT
once	TRBV5-1	TRBD1	TRBJ1-3	20	CASSLCRKVAPGQGFCTIYF	TGCGCCAGCAGCTTGTGTCGAAAAGTCGCCCCGGGACAGGGGTTCTGCACCATATATTTT
once	TRBV15	TRBD1	TRBJ1-2	13	CATSNDRVYGYTF	TGTGCCACCAGCAACGACAGGGTCTACGGCTACACCTTC
once	TRBV6-1	.	TRBJ2-2	13	CASNPTNTGELFF	TGTGCCAGCAATCCGACTAACACCGGGGAGCTGTTTTTT
.	TRBV29-1	TRBD2	TRBJ2-1	16	CSVPPPGLADYNEQFF	TGCAGCGTTCCGCCCCCGGGACTAGCGGATTACAATGAGCAGTTCTTC
.	TRBV18	TRBD2	TRBJ2-7	16	CASSPTASGPTYEQYF	TGTGCCAGCTCACCAACAGCTAGCGGGCCAACCTACGAGCAGTACTTC
.	TRBV28	TRBD1	TRBJ1-2	16	CASSLQSTGGIYGYTF	TGTGCCAGCAGTTTACAGTCGACAGGGGGCATCTATGGCTACACCTTC
few	TRBV6-1	.	TRBJ1-1	13	CASRMDTGTEAFF	TGTGCCAGCAGGATGGACACAGGGACCGAAGCTTTCTTT
.	TRBV19	TRBD2	TRBJ2-7	18	CASSIDHLAGATTYEQYF	TGTGCCAGTAGTATAGATCACCTAGCGGGGGCGACCACCTACGAGCAGTACTTC
few	TRBV10-1	TRBD1	TRBJ1-3	13	CASEGAPGNTIYF	TGCGCCAGCGAGGGGGCGCCTGGAAACACCATATATTTT
.	TRBV19	TRBD2	TRBJ2-3	15	CASSPLAGGPNTQYF	TGTGCCAGTAGTCCTTTAGCGGGAGGGCCAAATACGCAGTATTTT
.	TRBV30	TRBD1	TRBJ2-7	12	CACWDSSYEQYF	TGTGCCTGCTGGGACAGCTCCTACGAGCAGTACTTC
.	TRBV12-5	.	TRBJ2-7	16	CASGSGVQGPFYEQYF	TGTGCTAGTGGATCAGGGGTCCAGGGTCCCTTCTACGAGCAGTACTTC
.	TRBV19	.	TRBJ2-5	14	CASSQTTFKETQYF	TGTGCCAGTTCTCAGACTACATTTAAAGAGACCCAGTACTTC
.	TRBV7-6	.	TRBJ2-2	17	CASSLEEDGANTGELFF	TGTGCCAGCAGCTTAGAGGAGGACGGAGCGAACACCGGGGAGCTGTTTTTT
.	TRBV6-5	TRBD1	TRBJ1-2	13	CASSAGQVYGYTF	TGTGCCAGTAGTGCCGGACAGGTCTATGGCTACACCTTC
.	TRBV7-6	.	TRBJ2-7	13	CASSLGGFYEQYF	TGTGCCAGCAGCTTGGGGGGTTTCTACGAGCAGTACTTC
.	TRBV19	TRBD2	TRBJ2-7	15	CASSIGTSSFDEQYF	TGTGCCAGTAGTATAGGGACTAGCTCTTTCGACGAGCAGTACTTC
.	TRBV28	.	TRBJ2-3	16	CASRYDRLGGTDTQYF	TGTGCCAGCAGATATGACAGGTTAGGAGGCACAGATACGCAGTATTTT
.	TRBV9	TRBD2	TRBJ2-3	15	CASSVAGGPPDTQYF	TGTGCCAGCAGCGTCGCGGGGGGGCCCCCAGATACGCAGTATTTT
.	TRBV19	TRBD1	TRBJ2-7	15	CASSGIGTGSYEQYF	TGTGCCAGTAGTGGGATCGGGACAGGGTCCTACGAGCAGTACTTC
.	TRBV5-1	TRBD2	TRBJ2-5	15	CASSLGLAGWETQYF	TGCGCCAGCAGCTTGGGACTAGCGGGGTGGGAGACCCAGTACTTC
.	TRBV28	TRBD1	TRBJ2-1	15	CASSLGNRGYNEQFF	TGTGCCAGCAGTTTAGGGAACAGGGGCTACAATGAGCAGTTCTTC